Listed below are T cell receptor beta chains from one sample, sequenced in a study of cytomegalovirus exposure and HLA in healthy donors. Profiled with immunoSEQ multiplex PCR; TCRdb holds only in-frame clones, not every one. The sample holds under 150,000 clones, around 85% seen once. Source material: PBMCs. All receptors derive from a woman younger than 45 in good health and CMV-seropositive. The CDR3 runs from the conserved cysteine through the conserved F or W. The D gene is left open where the match is weak.

>TRBV10-2|TRBJ1-1|TRBD1
CASTFTGAGTEAFF
>TRBV4-1|TRBJ2-3|.
CASSPELDTQYF
>TRBV6-1|TRBJ1-2|TRBD1
CASRDRGKGNYGYTF
>TRBV29-1|TRBJ2-7|.
CSVGHYEQYF
>TRBV29-1|TRBJ2-1|.
CSGGLSEQFF
>TRBV18|TRBJ2-5|TRBD2
CASSPGLAGQETQYF
>TRBV7-9|TRBJ2-3|.
CASSLARDISTDTQYF
>TRBV5-1|TRBJ2-1|.
CASSPSPSGNTNEQFF
>TRBV30|TRBJ1-4|.
CAWSPGHSNEKLFF
>TRBV15|TRBJ2-6|.
CATTGSLASGANVLTF
>TRBV5-1|TRBJ2-1|.
CASSSSSYNEQFF
>TRBV28|TRBJ1-2|.
CASSPENYGYTF
>TRBV7-9|TRBJ1-2|.
CASSLAGASGNGYTF
>TRBV28|TRBJ2-7|TRBD2
CAIRGSGSYEQYF
>TRBV7-3|TRBJ2-1|TRBD2
CASSLISGSYNEQFF